A selection of T cell receptor beta chains follows, all from one sample in a study of Graves' ophthalmopathy and Graves' hyperthyroidism. TCRdb redid the calling of the multiplex PCR reads with MiXCR, one entry per CDR3 protein. This table holds about 340,000 distinct CDR3 sequences, 15% to 20% found once. The sample comprised peripheral blood. These receptors originate from an adult man with Graves' ophthalmopathy. The CDR3 runs from the conserved cysteine through the conserved F or W. Fields, in order: clone size, V gene, D gene, J gene, CDR3 DNA, CDR3 protein. D genes are given only for firm matches. Clone size is stated in some rows and not others, as once, few, many or a class when expanded.

many	TRBV11-2	NA	TRBJ2-7	TGTGCCAGCAGCCCCATTATGCAGGGCACCACCTACGAGCAGTACTTC	CASSPIMQGTTYEQYF
many	TRBV30	NA	TRBJ2-2	TGTGCCTGGAGTGTCCGTTCCCGGATTTACACCGGGGAGCTGTTTTTT	CAWSVRSRIYTGELFF
many	TRBV6-4	TRBD1	TRBJ2-2	TGTGCCAGCAGACGCCCGTCGGGACAGGGGGCGCGTGTCGGGGAGCTGTTTTTT	CASRRPSGQGARVGELFF
many	TRBV19	NA	TRBJ2-1	TGTGCCAGTAGCCTAGGGGGACTCGACAATGAGCAGTTCTTC	CASSLGGLDNEQFF
many	TRBV10-3	TRBD1	TRBJ2-5	TGTGCCATCAGTGAAGGGGACAGGGGTCGGGAGACCCAGTACTTC	CAISEGDRGRETQYF
many	TRBV2	TRBD1	TRBJ1-5	TGTGCCAGCAGTGGGGACAGGGGCGACAATAATCAGCCCCAGCATTTT	CASSGDRGDNNQPQHF
NA	TRBV2	NA	TRBJ2-7	TGTGCCAGCAGTTTAGCGAGAGCGGTGACCGAGCGGTACTTC	CASSLARAVTERYF
many	TRBV20-1	NA	TRBJ1-2	TGCAGTGCTAGCCTCCCCGGAAACTATGGCTACACCTTC	CSASLPGNYGYTF
many	TRBV15	NA	TRBJ2-7	TGTGCCACCAGCAGATTGACGGGACCCTACGGGAACGAGCAGTACTTC	CATSRLTGPYGNEQYF
many	TRBV2	NA	TRBJ2-7	TGTGCCAGCAGTGGGGGGCAGGCCGCTTCCTACGAGCAGTACTTC	CASSGGQAASYEQYF